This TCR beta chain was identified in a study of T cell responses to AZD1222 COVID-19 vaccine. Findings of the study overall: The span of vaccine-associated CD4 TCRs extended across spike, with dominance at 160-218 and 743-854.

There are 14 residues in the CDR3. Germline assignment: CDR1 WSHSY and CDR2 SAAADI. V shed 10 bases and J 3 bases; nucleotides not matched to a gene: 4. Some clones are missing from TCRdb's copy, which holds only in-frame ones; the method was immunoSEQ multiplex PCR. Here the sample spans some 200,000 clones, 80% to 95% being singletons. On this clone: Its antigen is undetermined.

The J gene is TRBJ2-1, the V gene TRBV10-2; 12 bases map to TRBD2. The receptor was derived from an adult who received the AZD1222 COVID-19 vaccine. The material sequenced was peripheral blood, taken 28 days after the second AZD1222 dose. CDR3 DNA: TGCGCCATAGCACTAGCGGGAGGCTACAATGAGCAGTTCTTC. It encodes CAIALAGGYNEQFF.